The TCR beta chain described here comes from a study of shared clonotypes between healthy human individuals. Study conclusions and caveats: Non-shared clonotypes displayed generation probabilities falling below those of clonotypes present in all four donors. Inspection by rarefaction showed sorted-subset sequencing to be incomplete despite large depth. The naive CD4 repertoires of a handful of donors were compared, and roughly 5% of clonotypes were shared.

The assay was immunoSEQ multiplex PCR, and TCRdb's table has in-frame clones only and misses some. Among more than 2 million clones listed, 90% to 97% were seen once. Germline CDR1 reads SGHDT; CDR2 reads YYEEEE. Trimming took off 2 bases at V and 10 bases at J, with 13 bases between the two ends. The CDR3 length is 14 residues. Regarding this clone: What it binds is not known.

The J gene is TRBJ1-6, the V gene TRBV5-6; maybe TRBD1 (5 bases). This receptor was obtained from a man younger than 35 in good health. Sequenced sample: naive CD4+ T cells sorted from blood. The subset denotes: CD45RA+ positively selected. The CDR3 bases are TGTGCCAGCAGCTTAACACAGGCGTTCTCACCCCTCCACTTT. It specifies CASSLTQAFSPLHF.